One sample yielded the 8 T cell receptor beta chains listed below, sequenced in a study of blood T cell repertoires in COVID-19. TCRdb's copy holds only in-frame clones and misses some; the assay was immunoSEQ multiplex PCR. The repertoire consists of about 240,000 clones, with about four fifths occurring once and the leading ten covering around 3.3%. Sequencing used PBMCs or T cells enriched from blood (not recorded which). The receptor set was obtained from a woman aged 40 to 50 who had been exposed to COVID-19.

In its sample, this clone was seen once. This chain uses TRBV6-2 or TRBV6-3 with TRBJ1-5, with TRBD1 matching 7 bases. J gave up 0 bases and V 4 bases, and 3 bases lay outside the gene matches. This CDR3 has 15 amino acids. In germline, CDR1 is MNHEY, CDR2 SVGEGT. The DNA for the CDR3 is TGTGCCAGCAGTTCAAGGACAGGTAGCAATCAGCCCCAGCATTTT. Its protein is CASSSRTGSNQPQHF.

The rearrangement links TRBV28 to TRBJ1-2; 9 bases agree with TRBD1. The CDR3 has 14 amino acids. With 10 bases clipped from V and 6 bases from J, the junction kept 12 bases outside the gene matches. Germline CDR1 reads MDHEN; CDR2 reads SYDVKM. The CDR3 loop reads CATINPQGADGYTF. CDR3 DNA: TGTGCCACCATTAACCCACAGGGGGCAGATGGCTACACCTTC.

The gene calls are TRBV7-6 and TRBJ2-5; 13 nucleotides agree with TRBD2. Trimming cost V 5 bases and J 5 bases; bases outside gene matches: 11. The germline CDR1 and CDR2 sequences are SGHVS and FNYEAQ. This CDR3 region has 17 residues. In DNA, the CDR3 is TGTGCCAGCAGCCTCAGGACTAGCGGGGGTTCGGGGGAGACCCAGTACTTC. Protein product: CASSLRTSGGSGETQYF. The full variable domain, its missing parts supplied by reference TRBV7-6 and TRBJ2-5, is GAGVSQSPRYKVTKRGQDVALRCDPISGHVSLYWYRQALGQGPEFLTYFNYEAQQDKSGLPNDRFSAERPEGSISTLTIQRTEQRDSAMYRCASSLRTSGGSGETQYFGPGTRLLVL.

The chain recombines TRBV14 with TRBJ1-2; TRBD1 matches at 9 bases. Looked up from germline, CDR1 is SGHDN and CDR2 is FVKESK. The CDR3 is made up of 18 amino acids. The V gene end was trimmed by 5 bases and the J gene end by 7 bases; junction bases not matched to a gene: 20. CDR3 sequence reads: CASSFAGTGLSGRAGYTF. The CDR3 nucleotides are TGTGCCAGCAGCTTCGCCGGGACAGGGCTCTCTGGAAGGGCTGGCTACACCTTC. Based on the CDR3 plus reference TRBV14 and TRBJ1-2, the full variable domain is EAGVTQFPSHSVIEKGQTVTLRCDPISGHDNLYWYRRVMGKEIKFLLHFVKESKQDESGMPNNRFLAERTGGTYSTLKVQPAELEDSGVYFCASSFAGTGLSGRAGYTFGSGTRLTVV.

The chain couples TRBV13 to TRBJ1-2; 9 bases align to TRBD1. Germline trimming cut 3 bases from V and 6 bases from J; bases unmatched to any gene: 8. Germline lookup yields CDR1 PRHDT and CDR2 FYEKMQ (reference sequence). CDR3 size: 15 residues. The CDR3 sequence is CASSFPTGGENGYTF. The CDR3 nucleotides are TGTGCCAGCAGCTTCCCCACAGGGGGCGAGAATGGCTACACCTTC.

The CDR3 spells CASSLRSGGDVKLFF. Here the CDR3 DNA reads TGCGCCAGCAGCTTGAGGTCAGGGGGCGATGTAAAACTGTTTTTT. V is TRBV5-1 and J is TRBJ1-4; TRBD1 matches at 8 bases. The V gene end was trimmed by 1 base and the J gene end by 10 bases; junction bases not matched to a gene: 9. CDR3 length: 15 residues. Germline V gene lookup returns CDR1 SGHRS and CDR2 YFSETQ.

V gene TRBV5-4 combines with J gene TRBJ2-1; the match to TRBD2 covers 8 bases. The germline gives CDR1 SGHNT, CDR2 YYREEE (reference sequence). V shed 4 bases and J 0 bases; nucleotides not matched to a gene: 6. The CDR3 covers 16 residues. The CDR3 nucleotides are TGTGCCAGCAGCCCCCGGGGGGGGCGCTCCTACAATGAGCAGTTCTTC. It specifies CASSPRGGRSYNEQFF.

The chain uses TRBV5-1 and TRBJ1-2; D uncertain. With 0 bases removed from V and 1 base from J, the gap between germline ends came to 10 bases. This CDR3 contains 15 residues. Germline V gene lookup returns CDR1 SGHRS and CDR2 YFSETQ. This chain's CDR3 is CASSLAGGNNYGYTF. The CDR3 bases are TGCGCCAGCAGCTTGGCTGGAGGGAATAACTATGGCTACACCTTC.